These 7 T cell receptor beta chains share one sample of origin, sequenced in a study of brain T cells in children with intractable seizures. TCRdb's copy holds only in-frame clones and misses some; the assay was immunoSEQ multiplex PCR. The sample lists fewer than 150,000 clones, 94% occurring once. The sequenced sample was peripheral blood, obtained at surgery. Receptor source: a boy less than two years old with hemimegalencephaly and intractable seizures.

CDR3 sequence: CASSPGGGRDTQYF. CDR3 DNA: TGTGCCAGCAGCCCTGGGGGGGGCAGGGATACGCAGTATTTT. V is TRBV11-2 and J is TRBJ2-3; possibly TRBD2 for D (7 bases). V lost 5 bases and J lost 6, with 15 bases in between. The V gene's germline CDR1 is SGHAT and CDR2 FQNNGV. The CDR3 consists of 14 residues.

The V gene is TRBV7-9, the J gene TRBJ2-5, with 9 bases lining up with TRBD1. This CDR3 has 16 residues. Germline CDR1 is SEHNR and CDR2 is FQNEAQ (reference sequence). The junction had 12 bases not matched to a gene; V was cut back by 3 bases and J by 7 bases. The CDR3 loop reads CASSLERDRVLGTQYF. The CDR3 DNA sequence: TGTGCCAGCAGCTTGGAAAGGGACAGGGTGCTGGGGACCCAGTACTTC.

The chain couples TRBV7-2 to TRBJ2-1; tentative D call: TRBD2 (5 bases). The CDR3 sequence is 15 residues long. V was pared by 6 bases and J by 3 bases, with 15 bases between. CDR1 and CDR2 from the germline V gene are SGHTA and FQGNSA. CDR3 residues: CASSPRGRVYNEQFF. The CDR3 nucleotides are TGTGCCAGCAGTCCCCGAGGGCGGGTCTACAATGAGCAGTTCTTC.

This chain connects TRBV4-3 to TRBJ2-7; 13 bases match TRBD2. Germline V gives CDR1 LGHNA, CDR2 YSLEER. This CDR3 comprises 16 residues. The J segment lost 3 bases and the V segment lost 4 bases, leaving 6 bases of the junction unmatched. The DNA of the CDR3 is TGCGCCAGCAGCCGAGGACTAGCGGGAGTCAGCTACGAGCAGTACTTC. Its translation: CASSRGLAGVSYEQYF.

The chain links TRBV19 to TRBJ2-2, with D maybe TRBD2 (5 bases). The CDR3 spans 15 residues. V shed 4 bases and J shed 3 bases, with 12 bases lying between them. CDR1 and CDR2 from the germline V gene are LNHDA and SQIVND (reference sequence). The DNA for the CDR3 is TGTGCCAGTAGTACTCGGACTTTCTACACCGGGGAGCTGTTTTTT. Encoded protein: CASSTRTFYTGELFF. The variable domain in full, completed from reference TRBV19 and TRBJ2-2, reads DGGITQSPKYLFRKEGQNVTLSCEQNLNHDAMYWYRQDPGQGLRLIYYSQIVNDFQKGDIAEGYSVSREKKESFPLTVTSAQKNPTAFYLCASSTRTFYTGELFFGEGSRLTVL.

CDR3 sequence reads: CASSPYAGSGGYTF. CDR3 nucleotides: TGTGCCAGCTCACCATACGCGGGGTCGGGAGGCTACACCTTC. The rearrangement uses TRBV18 and TRBJ1-2; D unresolved. The V gene's germline CDR1 is KGHSH and CDR2 LQKENI. This CDR3 is built from 14 residues. Trimming took 2 bases from V and 8 from J, leaving 15 bases between them.

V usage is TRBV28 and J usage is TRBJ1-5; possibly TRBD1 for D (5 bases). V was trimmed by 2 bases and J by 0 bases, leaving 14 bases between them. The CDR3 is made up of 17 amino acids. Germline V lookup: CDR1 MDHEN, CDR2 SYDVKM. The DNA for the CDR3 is TGTGCCAGCAGTTTACTCACAGGAGCCTATAGCAATCAGCCCCAGCATTTT. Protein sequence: CASSLLTGAYSNQPQHF. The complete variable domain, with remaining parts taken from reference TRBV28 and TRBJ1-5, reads DVKVTQSSRYLVKRTGEKVFLECVQDMDHENMFWYRQDPGLGLRLIYFSYDVKMKEKGDIPEGYSVSREKKERFSLILESASTNQTSMYLCASSLLTGAYSNQPQHFGDGTRLSIL.